Below are 10 T cell receptor beta chains sequenced from a single sample in a study of Graves' ophthalmopathy and Graves' hyperthyroidism. Investigators amplified TCR beta CDR3 regions from RNA transcripts. First-round RT-PCR relied on HTBI primers, and a second-round multiplex PCR came next. MiXCR was run by TCRdb on the multiplex PCR reads, yielding one entry per CDR3 protein. The table shows more than 1,000,000 distinct CDR3 sequences, with 36% occurring only once. Sample: peripheral blood or thyroid tissue (not recorded which). These TCRs come from an adult man with Graves' hyperthyroidism.

The genes are TRBV5-1 and TRBJ2-7; tentatively, D is TRBD1 (6 bases). The V end was cut by 2 bases, the J end by 0 bases, with 12 bases between. The CDR3 is 15 amino acids. Germline V gene lookup returns CDR1 SGHRS and CDR2 YFSETQ. The CDR3 reads CASSFQTGLSYEQYF. CDR3 in DNA: TGCGCCAGCAGCTTCCAGACAGGACTCTCCTACGAGCAGTACTTC.

In its sample, this clonotype was seen many times. The V and J genes are TRBV7-9 and TRBJ1-5, with D perhaps TRBD1 (5 bases). CDR1 is SEHNR and CDR2 is FQNEAQ in the germline V gene (reference sequence). CDR3 size: 14 residues. Trimming stripped 1 base from V and 8 bases from J, with 12 bases between. The CDR3 DNA sequence: TGTGCCAGCAGCTTAGTAGGGACCGGGGAGCCCCAGCATTTT. Encoded protein: CASSLVGTGEPQHF.

This clonotype was picked up many times. This chain joins TRBV2 and TRBJ1-5, with 8 bases lining up with TRBD1. This CDR3 contains 14 residues. Losses at the gene ends were 2 bases for V and 7 bases for J; bases not matched to a gene: 4. Germline lookup yields CDR1 SNHLY and CDR2 FYNNEI. CDR3 sequence (DNA): TGTGCCAGCAGTGAAAGGACAGGGAAGCAGCCCCAGCATTTT. It yields the protein CASSERTGKQPQHF.

The sample holds many counts of this clonotype. V gene TRBV9 combines with J gene TRBJ2-7; 10 positions match TRBD1. CDR3 length equals 16 residues. In germline, CDR1 is SGDLS, CDR2 YYNGEE. V gave up 3 bases and J gave up 5 bases; unmatched junction bases: 11. CDR3 sequence: CASSADGTGVSDEQYF. The CDR3 DNA reads as TGTGCCAGCAGCGCCGACGGGACAGGGGTTTCCGACGAGCAGTACTTC.

CDR3 residues: CASRSGTGVHEQYF. The CDR3 nucleotides are TGTGCCAGCAGGTCTGGGACAGGGGTCCACGAGCAGTACTTC. The V gene is TRBV7-8, the J gene TRBJ2-7; 10 bases line up with TRBD1. The trim removed 6 bases at V and 5 bases at J, leaving 7 bases unmatched. The CDR3 length is 14 residues. The germline V gene has CDR1 SGHVS and CDR2 FQNEAQ.

This clonotype was counted between two and nine times. The J gene is TRBJ2-6, the V gene TRBV6-6, with TRBD2 matching over 7 bases. J was trimmed by 0 bases and V by 3 bases; bases with no gene match: 11. The germline gives CDR1 MNHNY, CDR2 SVGAGI (reference sequence). This CDR3 is 19 amino acids long. The CDR3, as DNA: TGTGCCAGCAGTTATCTCGGAACGGGGGGAGACTCTGGGGCCAACGTCCTGACTTTC. Residues: CASSYLGTGGDSGANVLTF.

This rearrangement joins TRBV30 to TRBJ1-5; 7 positions match TRBD1. The CDR3 loop spans 13 amino acids. Germline CDR1 is GTSNPN and CDR2 is SVGIG (reference sequence). V lost 2 bases to trimming and J lost 4 bases; unmatched junction nucleotides: 2. For the CDR3, the DNA is TGTGCCTGGAGTACAGGGGAAAATCAGCCCCAGCATTTT. Protein product: CAWSTGENQPQHF. Looking up the rest from reference TRBV30 and TRBJ1-5 gives the full variable domain: SQTIHQWPATLVQPVGSPLSLECTVEGTSNPNLYWYRQAAGRGLQLLFYSVGIGQISSEVPQNLSASRPQDRQFILSSKKLLLSDSGFYLCAWSTGENQPQHFGDGTRLSIL.

The chain employs TRBV7-9 and TRBJ2-5, with 10 nucleotides matching TRBD2. J lost 2 bases, V lost 3 bases, and 3 bases had no gene match. The CDR3 runs 15 residues. Germline CDR1 and CDR2: SEHNR and FQNEAQ (reference sequence). In DNA form, the CDR3 reads TGTGCCAGCAGCTTTGGACTAGCGGCGCAAGAGACCCAGTACTTC. Translation gives CASSFGLAAQETQYF.

This rearrangement joins TRBV10-3 to TRBJ2-7; 9 bases are a match to TRBD1. This CDR3 is built from 15 residues. Germline-derived CDR1 and CDR2 are ENHRY and SYGVKD. The J segment lost 2 bases and the V segment lost 6 bases, leaving 8 bases of the junction unmatched. CDR3 bases: TGTGCCATCAGCCCGGGACAGGGTGGGGCCTACGAGCAGTACTTC. Amino acids: CAISPGQGGAYEQYF.

The sample holds many counts of this clonotype. The rearrangement links TRBV2 to TRBJ1-2, with D uncertain. Deletions cut 4 bases from V and 4 bases from J, with 19 bases between. This CDR3 spans 16 amino acids. CDR1 SNHLY and CDR2 FYNNEI come from the germline V gene. The CDR3 loop reads CASSGGRVEFGYGYTF. The CDR3 DNA follows: TGTGCCAGCAGTGGTGGTAGGGTTGAGTTTGGCTATGGCTACACCTTC.